In its sample, the clone carrying this T cell receptor (beta chain) was seen a few times. Its antigen is not known. Expressed TCRB transcripts got sequenced, as all isolated RNA was reverse transcribed. The protocol was immunoSEQ multiplex PCR, while the TCRdb copy is restricted to in-frame clones and leaves out a portion. The repertoire consists of under 950,000 clones, with roughly 16% occurring once and the leading ten covering 0.023%. Germline V CDR1 and CDR2: SGHDT, YYEEEE. The V and J ends lost 0 bases and 0 bases respectively, with 7 bases between them. The CDR3 totals 14 residues. This sample stems from a study of beta chain features in type 1 diabetes. Averaging roughly 120 mL, one heparinised blood draw came from each individual donor. Study-level points and caveats: Cells with high TCR expression could be over-represented when cDNA is sequenced. Researchers reported that naive, central memory and Treg TCRB repertoires appeared more similar in patients than in healthy donors.

The rearrangement joins TRBV5-6 to TRBJ2-7; the D gene is possibly TRBD2 (5 bases). Sequenced material: naive CD4+ T cells from blood. The source of this sequence is a woman younger than 30 in good health. The chain's CDR3 is CASSLGTFSYEQYF. The CDR3 nucleotides are TGTGCCAGCAGCTTGGGGACTTTCTCCTACGAGCAGTACTTC.